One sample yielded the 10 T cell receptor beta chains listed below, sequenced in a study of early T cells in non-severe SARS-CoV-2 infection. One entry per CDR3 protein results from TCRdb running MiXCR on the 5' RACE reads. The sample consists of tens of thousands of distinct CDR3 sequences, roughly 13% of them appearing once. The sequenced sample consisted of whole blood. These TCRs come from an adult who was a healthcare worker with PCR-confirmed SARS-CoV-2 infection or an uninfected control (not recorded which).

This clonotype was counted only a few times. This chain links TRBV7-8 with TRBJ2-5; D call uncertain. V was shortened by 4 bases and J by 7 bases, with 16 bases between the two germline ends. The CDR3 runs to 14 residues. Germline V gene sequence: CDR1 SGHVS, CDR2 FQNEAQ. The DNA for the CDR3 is TGTGCCAGCAGCTCCTGGACGGCTCGGTGGACCCAGTACTTC. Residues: CASSSWTARWTQYF. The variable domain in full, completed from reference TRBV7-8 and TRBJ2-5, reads GAGVSQSPRYKVAKRGQDVALRCDPISGHVSLFWYQQALGQGPEFLTYFQNEAQLDKSGLPSDRFFAERPEGSVSTLKIQRTQQEDSAVYLCASSSWTARWTQYFGPGTRLLVL.

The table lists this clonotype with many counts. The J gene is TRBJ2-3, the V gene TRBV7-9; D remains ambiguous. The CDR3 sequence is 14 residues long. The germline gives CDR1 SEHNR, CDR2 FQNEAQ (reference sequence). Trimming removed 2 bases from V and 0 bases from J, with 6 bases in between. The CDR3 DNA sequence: TGTGCCAGCAGCTTATCGCAGAGCACAGATACGCAGTATTTT. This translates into CASSLSQSTDTQYF. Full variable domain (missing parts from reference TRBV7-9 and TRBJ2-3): DTGVSQNPRHKITKRGQNVTFRCDPISEHNRLYWYRQTLGQGPEFLTYFQNEAQLEKSRLLSDRFSAERPKGSFSTLEIQRTEQGDSAMYLCASSLSQSTDTQYFGPGTRLTVL.

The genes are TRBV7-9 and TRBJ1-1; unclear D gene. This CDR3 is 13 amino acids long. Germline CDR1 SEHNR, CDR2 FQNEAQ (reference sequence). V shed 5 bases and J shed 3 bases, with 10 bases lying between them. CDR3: CASSLYMDTEAFF. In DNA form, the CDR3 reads TGTGCCAGCAGCCTATACATGGACACTGAAGCTTTCTTT. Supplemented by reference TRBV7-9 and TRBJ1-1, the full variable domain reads DTGVSQNPRHKITKRGQNVTFRCDPISEHNRLYWYRQTLGQGPEFLTYFQNEAQLEKSRLLSDRFSAERPKGSFSTLEIQRTEQGDSAMYLCASSLYMDTEAFFGQGTRLTVV.

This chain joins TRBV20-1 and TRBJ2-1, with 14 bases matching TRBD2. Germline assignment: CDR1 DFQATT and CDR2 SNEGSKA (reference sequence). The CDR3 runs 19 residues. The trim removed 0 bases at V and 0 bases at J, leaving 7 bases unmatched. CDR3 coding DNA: TGCAGTGCTAGAGACAGACTAGCGGGAGGGCCCAGCTCCTACAATGAGCAGTTCTTC. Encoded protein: CSARDRLAGGPSSYNEQFF.

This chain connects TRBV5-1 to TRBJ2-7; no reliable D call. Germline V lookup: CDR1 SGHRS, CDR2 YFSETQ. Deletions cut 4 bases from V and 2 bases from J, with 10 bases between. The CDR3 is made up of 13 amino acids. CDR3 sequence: CASSPSPPYEQYF. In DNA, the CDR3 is TGCGCCAGCAGCCCCTCCCCTCCCTACGAGCAGTACTTC.

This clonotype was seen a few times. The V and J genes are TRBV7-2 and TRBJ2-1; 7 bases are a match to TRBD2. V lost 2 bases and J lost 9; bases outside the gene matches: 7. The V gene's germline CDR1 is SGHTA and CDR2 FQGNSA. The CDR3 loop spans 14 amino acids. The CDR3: CASSLREGQVEQFF. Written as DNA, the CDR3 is TGTGCCAGCAGCTTAAGGGAGGGGCAGGTTGAGCAGTTCTTC.

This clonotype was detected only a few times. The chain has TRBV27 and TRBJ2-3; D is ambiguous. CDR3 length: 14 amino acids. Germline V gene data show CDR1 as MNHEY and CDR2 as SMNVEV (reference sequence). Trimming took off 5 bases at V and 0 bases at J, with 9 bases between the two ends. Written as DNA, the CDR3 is TGTGCCAGCAGTCTGCGACCTAGCACAGATACGCAGTATTTT. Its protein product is CASSLRPSTDTQYF.

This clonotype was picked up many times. The CDR3 loop is CASRRDSNTEAFF. For the CDR3, the DNA is TGTGCCAGCAGACGGGACAGTAACACTGAAGCTTTCTTT. This rearrangement joins TRBV2 to TRBJ1-1, with TRBD1 matching over 7 bases. The V gene end was trimmed by 6 bases and the J gene end by 2 bases; junction bases not matched to a gene: 3. This CDR3 has 13 amino acids. In germline, CDR1 is SNHLY, CDR2 FYNNEI.

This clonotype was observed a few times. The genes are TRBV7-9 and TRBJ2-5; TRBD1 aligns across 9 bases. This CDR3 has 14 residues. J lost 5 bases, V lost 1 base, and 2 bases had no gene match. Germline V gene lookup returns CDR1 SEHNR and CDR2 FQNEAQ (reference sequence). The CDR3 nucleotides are TGTGCCAGCAGCTTAGGACAGGGGGATGAGACCCAGTACTTC. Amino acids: CASSLGQGDETQYF.

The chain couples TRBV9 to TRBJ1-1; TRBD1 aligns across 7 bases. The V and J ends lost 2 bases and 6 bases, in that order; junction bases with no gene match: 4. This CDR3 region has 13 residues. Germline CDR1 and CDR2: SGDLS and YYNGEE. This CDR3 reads CASSVAGGSEAFF. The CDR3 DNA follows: TGTGCCAGCAGCGTGGCAGGGGGTTCTGAAGCTTTCTTT.